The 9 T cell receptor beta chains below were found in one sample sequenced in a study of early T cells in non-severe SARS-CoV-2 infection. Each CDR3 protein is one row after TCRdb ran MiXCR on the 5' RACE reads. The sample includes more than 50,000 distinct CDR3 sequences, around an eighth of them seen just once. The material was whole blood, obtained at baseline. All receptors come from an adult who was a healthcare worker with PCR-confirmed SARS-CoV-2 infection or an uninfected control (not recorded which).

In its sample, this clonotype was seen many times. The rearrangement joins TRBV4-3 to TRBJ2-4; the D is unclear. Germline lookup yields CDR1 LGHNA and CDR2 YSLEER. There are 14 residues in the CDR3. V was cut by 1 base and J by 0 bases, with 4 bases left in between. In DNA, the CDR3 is TGCGCCAGCAGCCAAGTACTAGCCAAAAACATTCAGTACTTC. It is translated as CASSQVLAKNIQYF.

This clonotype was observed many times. The CDR3 region has the DNA TGTGCCAGCAGTCATTATAGCGCCGACACCGGGGAGCTGTTTTTT. Protein product: CASSHYSADTGELFF. The V gene is TRBV13, the J gene TRBJ2-2; D may be TRBD2 (5 bases). Trimming pared 6 bases from V and 3 bases from J, leaving 14 bases between. Germline CDR1 reads PRHDT; CDR2 reads FYEKMQ (reference sequence). This CDR3 comprises 15 residues.

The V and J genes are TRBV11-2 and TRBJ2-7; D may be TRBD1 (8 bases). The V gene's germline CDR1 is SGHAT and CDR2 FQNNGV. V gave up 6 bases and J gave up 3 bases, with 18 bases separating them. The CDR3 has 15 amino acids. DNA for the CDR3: TGTGCCAGCAGAACCAACAGGGGGAGGGACTACGAGCAGTACTTC. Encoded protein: CASRTNRGRDYEQYF.

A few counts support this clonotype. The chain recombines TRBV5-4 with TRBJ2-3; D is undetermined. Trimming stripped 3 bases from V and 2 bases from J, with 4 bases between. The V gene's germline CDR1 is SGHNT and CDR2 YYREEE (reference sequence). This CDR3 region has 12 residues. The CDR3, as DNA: TGTGCCAGCAGCTATTTCACAGATACGCAGTATTTT. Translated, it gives CASSYFTDTQYF.

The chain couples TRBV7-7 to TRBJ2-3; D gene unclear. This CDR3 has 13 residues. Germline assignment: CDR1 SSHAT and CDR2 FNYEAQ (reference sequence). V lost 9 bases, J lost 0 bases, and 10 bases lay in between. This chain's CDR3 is CASSLQSTDTQYF. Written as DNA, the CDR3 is TGTGCCAGTAGCCTCCAGAGCACAGATACGCAGTATTTT.

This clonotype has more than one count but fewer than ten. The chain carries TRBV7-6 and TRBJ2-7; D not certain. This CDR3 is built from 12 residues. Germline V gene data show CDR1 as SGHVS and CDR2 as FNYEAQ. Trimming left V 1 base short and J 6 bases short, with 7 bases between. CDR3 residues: CASSLDDREQYF. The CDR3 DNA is TGTGCCAGCAGCTTAGACGACCGCGAGCAGTACTTC.

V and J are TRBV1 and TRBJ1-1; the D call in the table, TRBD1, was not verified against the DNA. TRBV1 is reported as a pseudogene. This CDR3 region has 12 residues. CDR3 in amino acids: CTSKDRATEAFF. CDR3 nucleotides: TGCACCAGCAAGGACAGGGCCACTGAAGCTTTCTTT.

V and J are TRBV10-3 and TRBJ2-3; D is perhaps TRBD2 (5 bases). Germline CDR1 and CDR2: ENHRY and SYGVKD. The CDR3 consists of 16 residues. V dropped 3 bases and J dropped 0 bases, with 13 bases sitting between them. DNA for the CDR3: TGTGCCATCAGTGATCAGCGGACGACAAGCACAGATACGCAGTATTTT. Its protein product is CAISDQRTTSTDTQYF.

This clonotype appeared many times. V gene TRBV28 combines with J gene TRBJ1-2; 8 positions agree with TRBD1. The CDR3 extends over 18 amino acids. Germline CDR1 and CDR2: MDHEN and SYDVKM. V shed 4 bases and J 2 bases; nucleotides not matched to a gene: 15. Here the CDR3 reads CASSSDFRTGSFNYGYTF. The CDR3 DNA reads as TGTGCCAGCAGTTCTGACTTCCGGACAGGGTCCTTCAACTATGGCTACACCTTC.